This TCR beta chain originates from a study of cytomegalovirus exposure and HLA in healthy donors (dated by TCRdb to about 2017). Study-level background: According to an earlier analysis of several hundred of the donors, about 179 million T cells yielded 117 million unique TCR beta sequences and roughly 280 Gb of sequence data. An early release that covered about 640 HLA-typed donors contained about 300 gigabases of sequencing data and tens of millions of unique TCR sequences. Of the approximately 400 genotyped donors, 80% to 90% were placed in the genetic ancestry cluster associated with self-reported Caucasian donors. The study was designed to test whether signatures of past pathogen exposure could be identified by cataloging public T cell receptors. Using immunosequencing, the study profiled T cell repertoires from approximately 700 subjects and related those repertoires to cytomegalovirus serostatus. In addition to the first cohort of 666 subjects, a separate validation cohort of approximately 110 different subjects was used. To predict cytomegalovirus infection status, the study brought together high-throughput TCR immunosequencing, statistical association of individual TCRs with disease status, and machine learning. A later analysis re-analyzed previously published TCR beta repertoires from 666 donors and added high-resolution HLA genotyping to study TCR occurrence patterns. The later analysis used no new phenotypic data to find candidate immune exposures, relying instead on TCR beta sequences and their occurrence across donors. In an earlier analysis of a few hundred of the donors, high-throughput TCR beta sequencing was used to judge whether each TCR beta V gene segment behaved as functional or pseudogenic. Donor age, sex, ethnicity and CMV serostatus were compiled alongside the repertoire data. Genome-wide SNP genotypes for about 65% of the roughly 670 donors were used in a later genetic analysis, which treated that subset as a discovery cohort. Every discovery cohort repertoire had been produced on one sequencing platform. Both class I and class II loci were covered by HLA typing, at four-digit resolution. Typing coverage differed by locus: A, B, C, DRB1 and DQB1 were typed in roughly 629-640 donors, DQA1 in 522, DPA1 in around 600, and DPB1 in around 440. Five DR-DQ haplotypes were handled as single units for association and clustering, since linkage in the cohort was strong. Among roughly 400 genotyped donors of the cohort, an average of roughly 230,000 unique TCR beta nucleotide sequences was sequenced per donor, of which approximately 18% were non-productive. General conclusions and limits of the study: In a later genetic analysis, a missense DCLRE1C variant was associated with V-gene and J-gene trimming of TCR beta chains, and the association was replicated in an independent cohort. Linkage disequilibrium might explain the correlated functional status among segregating V segments, but an unknown experimental factor could not be excluded. In vitro tests confirmed that three of the cytomegalovirus-associated TCR beta chains recognize cytomegalovirus antigens. The sequencing pipeline was judged likely to have produced a cluster of highly shared sequence variants as a technical artifact. Some IMGT-functional V segments, including TRBV6-2 and TRBV6-3, could not be told apart with the 87-base-pair reads, so those segments were excluded. In an earlier analysis of fewer than 700 of the donors, most TCR beta V segments appeared in productive rearrangements about 87% or about 30% of the time, broadly matching IMGT annotations. Most CMV-associated TCR beta chains appeared to be HLA-restricted in a later analysis, and the HLA associations seemed to be driven largely by CMV exposure. A further reported finding was that TCR beta sequences accurately predicted the HLA-A and HLA-B alleles for most subjects in the first cohort. Across donors, most TCR sequences were observed very rarely, whereas some public TCRs were present in many individuals. The presence/absence analyses assumed that sequencing depth was roughly uniform across donors, and that assumption may not be true. Because HLA typing was unavailable for some donors at each locus, only the typed subset was used in association tests. The authors suggested that the approach could potentially be generalized to other disease states and immunological phenotypes. A later analysis found that HLA-associated TCR beta chains were more clonally expanded and had lower generation probabilities than equally common non-associated chains. The only immune exposure information available for the cohort was CMV serostatus. In the study, around 150 TCR beta chains were listed as associated with cytomegalovirus. Only TCR beta chains were sequenced in this cohort, and the absence of alpha or paired-chain data limited detectable features. In a later genetic analysis, fewer N-insertions in productive TCRs were reported among donors in an Asian-associated ancestry cluster than the roughly 700-donor mean. Assigning TCR associations to individual alleles was difficult when HLA alleles, especially DR and DQ, strongly co-occurred. Cytomegalovirus status was reported to be diagnosed by the classifier with high specificity and sensitivity in both the original and validation cohorts. In a later analysis, around 17,000 TCR beta sequences were associated with specific HLA alleles at a false discovery rate of 0.05. In a later analysis, several top co-occurrence clusters were reported to appear linked to parvovirus B19, influenza, CMV and Epstein-Barr virus. A later analysis found that TCR association rates varied across HLA loci, with DRB1 alleles showing the most associated TCRs and HLA-C alleles the fewest. The earlier analysis of a few hundred of the donors excluded 15 to 20 rarely observed V segments, including chromosome 9 orphons, because counts were too low.

From a lookup of the germline V gene, CDR1 and CDR2 are SGHTA and FQGTGA. The CDR3 goes from the cysteine to the phenylalanine over 15 residues. CDR3 DNA only is kept here, 45 bases in frame from base 1. The library was produced with the immunoSEQ multiplex PCR assay. The multiplex PCR relied on a mix of 60 forward primers for TCR Vbeta segments and 13 reverse primers for TCR Jbeta segments. Amplification of the CDR3 region of rearranged TCR beta genes was performed with a multiplex PCR assay on genomic DNA. The Illumina HiSeq System was used to sequence the amplified TCR beta libraries as 87-base-pair reads. The authors' pipeline ran thus. A later analysis counted some 74 million unique TCR beta chains across the 550 to 700 repertoires, and 10 million to 12 million of these chains were shared by at least two donors. To remove PCR and sequencing errors, raw reads were error-corrected and collapsed into unique sequences using a nearest-neighbor algorithm that merged closely related sequences. V, D and J gene segments were assigned by aligning CDR3 sequences to IMGT reference sequences. For a sequence to be retained, at least a six-nucleotide match to both a V gene segment and a J gene segment was required. Rearrangements were classified as productive when the CDR3 lacked stop codons and remained in frame with V and J, and all other rearrangements were classified as non-productive. Following IMGT convention, CDR3 was defined as the stretch from the second conserved V-encoded cysteine up to the conserved J-encoded phenylalanine. The earlier analysis of 587 of the donors excluded sequences that lacked an unambiguous match to a single V gene segment. An earlier analysis of 500 to 600 of the donors classified V segments as functional when productive rearrangements were above 56.7% and as segregating when the standard deviation between donors was above 5%. A statistical classification framework was built for diagnosing cytomegalovirus status from the catalog of TCR beta chain sequences. In a later analysis, TCR nucleotide sequences were compared against IMGT/GENE-DB human TR gene sequences so that V and J genes could be assigned. A later analysis assigned CDR3 sequences and most-parsimonious VDJ recombination scenarios with the TCRdist pipeline. In a later analysis, every TCR beta chain was defined by the combination of its CDR3 amino acid sequence and its V-gene family, and reads without a unique V-gene family were dropped. As a way to deal with suspected cross-contamination and a sequencing artifact, a later analysis dropped over 550 nucleotide sequences that were highly shared and had low generation probability. For each public chain, a later analysis derived a clonal expansion index from normalized ranks of inferred template counts within each repertoire. A later analysis computed generation probabilities with a VDJ recombination model fitted to out-of-frame rearrangements, and checked the results against IGoR. In a later analysis, TCR-TCR, TCR-HLA and TCR-CMV co-occurrence was scored with hypergeometric tests, and a repertoire-size bias correction was applied to TCR pairs. A later analysis estimated false discovery rates by permuting HLA or CMV assignments 20 times. A later analysis grouped co-occurring TCRs with DBSCAN, adding TCRdist sequence similarity when clustering within HLA-allele-positive subsets. Repertoires with fewer than 30,000 or more than 120,000 public chains, plus five repertoires with anomalous nucleotide sharing, were excluded from co-occurrence clustering. Sourced from immuneACCESS, this table was stored by TCRdb with only in-frame sequences that have V and J called. A share of the clones is absent; for the studies checked, an unresolved V gene accounts for under half, and the remainder has no known explanation. D and trimming come from the DNA, and the V and J calls and clone size come from that table. For this sample there are roughly 200,000 clones; roughly 80% appear just once. The ten largest clones represent around 6% of the sample.

A single count supports this clone. The clone's antigen remains unknown. Qualities for individual bases were not recorded, and no much larger clone is one base off. The cohort was made up of hundreds of healthy bone marrow donors. Cohort members were all nominally healthy when sampled, although unrecorded immune exposures were likely present. The donor tested CMV seronegative, placing the donor among the approximately 400 seronegative members of the cohort. A peripheral blood sample was collected from each donor, and TCR beta sequencing was performed on peripheral blood mononuclear cells. Genomic DNA extraction from the blood cell samples was performed with the Qiagen DNeasy Blood Extraction Kit.

This clonotype was sampled from a middle-aged man in good health and CMV-seronegative. The source material was PBMCs. This chain is built from TRBV7-3 and TRBJ2-5; D gene: possibly TRBD2, on 6 matching bases. The J call is doubtful: the DNA matches TRBJ2-7 better. The bases are TGTGCCAGCAGCCAAACCGGAGGGCCCATTGGCGAGCAGTACTTC. This translates into CASSQTGGPIGEQYF.